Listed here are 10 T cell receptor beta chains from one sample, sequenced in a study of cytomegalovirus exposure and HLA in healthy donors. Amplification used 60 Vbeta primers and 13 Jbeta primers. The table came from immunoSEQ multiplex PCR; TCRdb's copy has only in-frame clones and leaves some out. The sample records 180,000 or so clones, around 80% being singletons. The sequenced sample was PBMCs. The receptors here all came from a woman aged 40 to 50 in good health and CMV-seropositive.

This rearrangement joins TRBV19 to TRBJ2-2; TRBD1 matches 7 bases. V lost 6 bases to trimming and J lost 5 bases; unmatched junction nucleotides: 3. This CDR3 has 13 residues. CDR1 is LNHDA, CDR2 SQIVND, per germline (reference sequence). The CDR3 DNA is TGTGCCAGTAGGACCAGGGGGACCGGGGAGCTGTTTTTT. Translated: CASRTRGTGELFF. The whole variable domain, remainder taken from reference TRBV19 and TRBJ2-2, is DGGITQSPKYLFRKEGQNVTLSCEQNLNHDAMYWYRQDPGQGLRLIYYSQIVNDFQKGDIAEGYSVSREKKESFPLTVTSAQKNPTAFYLCASRTRGTGELFFGEGSRLTVL.

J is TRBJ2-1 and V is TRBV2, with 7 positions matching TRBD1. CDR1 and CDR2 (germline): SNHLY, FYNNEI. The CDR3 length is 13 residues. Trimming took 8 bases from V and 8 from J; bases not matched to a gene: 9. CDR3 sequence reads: CASLGQDSDEQFF. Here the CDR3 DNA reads TGTGCCAGCTTAGGACAGGACTCGGATGAGCAGTTCTTC.

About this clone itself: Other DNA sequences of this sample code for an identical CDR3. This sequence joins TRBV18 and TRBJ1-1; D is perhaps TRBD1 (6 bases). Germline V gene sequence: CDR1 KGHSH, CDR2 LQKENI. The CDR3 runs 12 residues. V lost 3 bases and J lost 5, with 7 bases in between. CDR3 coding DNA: TGTGCCAGCTCACCGGGGGCGACTGAAGCTTTCTTT. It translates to CASSPGATEAFF.

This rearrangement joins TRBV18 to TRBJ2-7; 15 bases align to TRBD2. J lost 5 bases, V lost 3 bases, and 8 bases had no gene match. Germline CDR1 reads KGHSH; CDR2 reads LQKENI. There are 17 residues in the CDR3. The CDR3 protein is CASSPGTSGRSRDEQYF. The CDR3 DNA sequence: TGTGCCAGCTCACCGGGGACTAGCGGGAGGTCGAGGGACGAGCAGTACTTC.

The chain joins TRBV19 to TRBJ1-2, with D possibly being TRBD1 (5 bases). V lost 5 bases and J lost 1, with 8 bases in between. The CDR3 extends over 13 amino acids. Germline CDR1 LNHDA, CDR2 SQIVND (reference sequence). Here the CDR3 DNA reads TGTGCCAGTAGTGTCGACAGTAACTATGGCTACACCTTC. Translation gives CASSVDSNYGYTF.

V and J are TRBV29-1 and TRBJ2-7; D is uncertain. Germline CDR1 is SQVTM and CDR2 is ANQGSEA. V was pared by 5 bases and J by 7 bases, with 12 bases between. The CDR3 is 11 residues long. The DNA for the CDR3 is TGCAGCGTTCAAATTCAGTTGGAGCAGTACTTC. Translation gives CSVQIQLEQYF.

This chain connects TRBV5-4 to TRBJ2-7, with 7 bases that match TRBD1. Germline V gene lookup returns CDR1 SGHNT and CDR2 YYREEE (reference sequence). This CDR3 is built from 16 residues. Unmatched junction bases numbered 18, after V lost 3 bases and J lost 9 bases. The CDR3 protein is CASSSNRDSLWEGQYF. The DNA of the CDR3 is TGTGCCAGCAGCTCAAACCGGGACAGCCTCTGGGAAGGGCAGTACTTC.

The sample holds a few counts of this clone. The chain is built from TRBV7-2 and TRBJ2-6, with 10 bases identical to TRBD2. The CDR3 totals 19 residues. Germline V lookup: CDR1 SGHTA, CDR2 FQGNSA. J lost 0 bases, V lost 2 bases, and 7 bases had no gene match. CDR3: CASSLRNPSGSSGANVLTF. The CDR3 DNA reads TGTGCCAGCAGCTTACGGAATCCTAGCGGGAGCTCTGGGGCCAACGTCCTGACTTTC.

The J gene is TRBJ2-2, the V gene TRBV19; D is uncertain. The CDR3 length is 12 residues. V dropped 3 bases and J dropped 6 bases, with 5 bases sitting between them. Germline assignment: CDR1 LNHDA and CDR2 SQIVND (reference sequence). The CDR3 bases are TGTGCCAGTAGTATCTCGGCCGGGGAGCTGTTTTTT. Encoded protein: CASSISAGELFF.

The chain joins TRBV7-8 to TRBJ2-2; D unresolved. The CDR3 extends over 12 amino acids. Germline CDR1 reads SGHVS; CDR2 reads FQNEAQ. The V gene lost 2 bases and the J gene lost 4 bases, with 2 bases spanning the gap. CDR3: CASSLRTGELFF. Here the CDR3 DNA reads TGTGCCAGCAGCTTACGCACCGGGGAGCTGTTTTTT.